This TCR beta chain is drawn from a study of chemoradiotherapy in HPV16-positive cancers. Trimming cost V 2 bases and J 4 bases, with 7 bases left between them. Germline values: CDR1 MNHGY, CDR2 SVAAGI. The CDR3 has 13 residues. Of note for this clone: What it recognizes is unknown.

Study conclusions and caveats: Candidate HPV-specific clones and E7-related TCR motifs grew in tumor during treatment.

TCRdb keeps only in-frame clones here, not all; method: immunoSEQ multiplex PCR. The sample records roughly 21,000 clones, approximately 83% being singletons. Material: blood, obtained from a patient who underwent chemoradiotherapy. V and J are TRBV6-9 and TRBJ2-3; D remains unclear. The sequence was obtained from a human donor with HPV-associated anogenital cancer. Here the CDR3 reads CASSYAAADTQYF. The CDR3 coding sequence is TGTGCCAGCAGTTATGCGGCTGCAGATACGCAGTATTTT.